This T cell receptor (beta chain) was obtained from a study of B cell selection in AIRE deficiency. Points from the study as a whole: Shared Treg sequences had shorter CDR3s, biased toward rearrangements with few non-templated insertions. AIRE-deficient Tconv and Treg repertoires matched healthy donors in TCRBV, CDR3 length, diversity. About 29% of healthy-shared Treg sequences were found among patient Tconv cells. Of 3,000 to 4,500 shared Treg TCRbeta sequences, 30% to 35% were healthy-only, over 7% patient-only.

The CDR3 consists of 15 residues. V lost 3 bases, J lost 1 base, and 5 bases stayed unmatched. Germline V gene lookup returns CDR1 MNHNS and CDR2 SASEGT. TCRdb's table, derived via immunoSEQ multiplex PCR, lists solely in-frame clones and lacks some. Among tens of thousands of clones listed, about 96% were seen once. Sorting defined conventional CD4 T cells as CD4+CD127+. As for this clone: What it recognizes is unknown.

This rearrangement joins TRBV6-1 to TRBJ2-5; 7 bases fit TRBD1. The sequence came from a human donor with AIRE deficiency. Sequencing was performed on conventional CD4+ T cells sorted from PBMCs. This CDR3 reads CASSEGQTLQETQYF. CDR3 bases: TGTGCCAGCAGTGAGGGACAGACCCTCCAAGAGACCCAGTACTTC.